What follows describes a single TCR beta chain. These data come from a study of blood T cell repertoires in COVID-19. Profiled with immunoSEQ multiplex PCR; TCRdb holds only in-frame clones, not every one. The sample includes under 80,000 clones, approximately 84% of them seen just once. The junction had 18 bases not matched to a gene; V was cut back by 6 bases and J by 8 bases. The CDR3 extends over 17 amino acids. Germline CDR1 and CDR2: MDHEN and SYDVKM. The sequence came from a human donor in a cohort sampled during active COVID-19. The specimen was peripheral blood. The J gene is TRBJ2-4, the V gene TRBV28, with 8 bases identical to TRBD1. In DNA form, the CDR3 reads TGTGCCAGCAGCAATTTAGGGCCCCGACAGGGGTTATACATTCAGTACTTC. It translates to CASSNLGPRQGLYIQYF. Drawing the rest from reference TRBV28 and TRBJ2-4, the complete variable domain is DVKVTQSSRYLVKRTGEKVFLECVQDMDHENMFWYRQDPGLGLRLIYFSYDVKMKEKGDIPEGYSVSREKKERFSLILESASTNQTSMYLCASSNLGPRQGLYIQYFGAGTRLSVL.